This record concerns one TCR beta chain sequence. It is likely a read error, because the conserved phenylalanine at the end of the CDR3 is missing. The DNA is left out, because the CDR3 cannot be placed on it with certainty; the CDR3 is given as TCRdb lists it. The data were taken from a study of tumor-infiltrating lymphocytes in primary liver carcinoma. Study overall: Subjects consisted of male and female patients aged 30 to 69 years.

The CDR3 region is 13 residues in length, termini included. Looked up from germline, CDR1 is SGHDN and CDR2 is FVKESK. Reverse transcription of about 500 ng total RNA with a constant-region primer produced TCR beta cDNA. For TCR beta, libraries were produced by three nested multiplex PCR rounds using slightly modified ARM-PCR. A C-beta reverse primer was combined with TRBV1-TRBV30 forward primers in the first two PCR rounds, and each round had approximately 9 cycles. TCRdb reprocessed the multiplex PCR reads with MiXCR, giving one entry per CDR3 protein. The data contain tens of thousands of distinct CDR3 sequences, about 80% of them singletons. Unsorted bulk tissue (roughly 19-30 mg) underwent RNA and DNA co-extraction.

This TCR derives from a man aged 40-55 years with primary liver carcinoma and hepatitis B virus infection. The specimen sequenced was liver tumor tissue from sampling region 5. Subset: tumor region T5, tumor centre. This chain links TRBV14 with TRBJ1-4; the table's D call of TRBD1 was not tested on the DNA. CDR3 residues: CASSRGTDEKPFS.